These T cell receptor beta chains were read from a single sample in a study of blood T cell repertoires in COVID-19. Clones were read by immunoSEQ multiplex PCR, and TCRdb kept only the in-frame ones, dropping some. This sample has more than 50,000 clones, with 74% found just once. Sequences were obtained from peripheral blood. The origin of the receptors is a woman of 80 years or more with acute or convalescent COVID-19. Each CDR3 is given with its conserved first and last residue. The D gene is left open where the match is weak. The listing skips clone size in some rows; elsewhere it reads once, few, many or a size class.

-	TRBV27	TRBD1	TRBJ2-7	TGTGCCAGCAGTTTAGGGACAGGGCTTGGGAACGAGCAGTACTTC	CASSLGTGLGNEQYF
-	TRBV9	-	TRBJ2-1	TGTGCCAGCAGCGTAGTCAGGGGAACCTACAATGAGCAGTTCTTC	CASSVVRGTYNEQFF
-	TRBV9	-	TRBJ1-5	TGTGCCAGCAGCGTAATAGACTTGGGGCCCCAGCATTTT	CASSVIDLGPQHF
-	TRBV28	TRBD1	TRBJ2-7	TGTGCCAGCAGCCCCCTCGGGACAGGGTGGACGGGGGAGCAGTACTTC	CASSPLGTGWTGEQYF
-	TRBV28	-	TRBJ2-1	TGTGCCAGCAGTTTATACGGCTACAATGAGCAGTTCTTC	CASSLYGYNEQFF
-	TRBV12-3/TRBV12-4	-	TRBJ2-5	TGTGCCAGCAGTTCAATACAGGGCGAGACCCAGTACTTC	CASSSIQGETQYF
-	TRBV5-6	TRBD1	TRBJ1-2	TGTGCCAGCAGCCCAGTCCCGGGACAGGGGGCGCAGGGCTACACCTTC	CASSPVPGQGAQGYTF
-	TRBV7-2	-	TRBJ1-1	TGTGCCAGCAGCCCGACAGCGGGGAACACTGAAGCTTTCTTT	CASSPTAGNTEAFF
-	TRBV7-2	-	TRBJ1-2	TGTGCCAGCAGCCCATCCGAGTCGACATACTTATCGTTCTATGGCTACACCTTC	CASSPSESTYLSFYGYTF
once	TRBV11-3	-	TRBJ1-2	TGTGCCAGCAGCTTCCCCGGGAACTATGGCTACACCTTC	CASSFPGNYGYTF
-	TRBV3-1/TRBV3-2	-	TRBJ2-2	TGTGCCAGCAGCCAAGATGTTTCTACCGGGGAGCTGTTTTTT	CASSQDVSTGELFF
-	TRBV9	TRBD2	TRBJ2-1	TGTGCCAGCAGCGCCGCGACTAGCGGGAGTTTGGTCAATGAGCAGTTCTTC	CASSAATSGSLVNEQFF
once	TRBV7-2	TRBD1	TRBJ1-2	TGTGCCAGCAGCTTAGTGTCTGGTCAGGGGGGCGGCTACACCTTC	CASSLVSGQGGGYTF
few	TRBV20-1	TRBD1	TRBJ2-7	TGCAGTGCTAGTATACGTGGACAGGGGGCCTACGAGCAGTACTTC	CSASIRGQGAYEQYF
-	TRBV6-1	-	TRBJ2-7	TGTGCCAGCAGTGAATTGGGGAGGAGGCAGTACTTC	CASSELGRRQYF
-	TRBV7-3	TRBD1	TRBJ2-1	TGTGCCAGCAGCTTAACGGTAGGGGGCGAGCAGTTCTTC	CASSLTVGGEQFF
-	TRBV27	TRBD1	TRBJ2-2	TGTGCCAGCAGTTTATCGTTCTCTTATACAGGGGAAACCTTTAACACCGGGGAGCTGTTTTTT	CASSLSFSYTGETFNTGELFF
-	TRBV5-1	-	TRBJ2-7	TGCGCCACCAGGAGCGGCCACAACTCCTACGAGCAGTACTTC	CATRSGHNSYEQYF
-	TRBV5-5	TRBD2	TRBJ2-1	TGTGCCAGCAGCCAAGCGAGTTTGGAGGGAGGGCCTAACAATGAGCAGTTCTTC	CASSQASLEGGPNNEQFF
-	TRBV2	-	TRBJ1-6	TGTGCCAGCATTCCAGGATTTAATTCACCCCTCCACTTT	CASIPGFNSPLHF
few	TRBV12-3/TRBV12-4	TRBD2	TRBJ2-1	TGTGCCAGCAGTTTAGGATCCGGGACTAGCCTCTTCTTC	CASSLGSGTSLFF
-	TRBV11-3	-	TRBJ1-5	TGTGCCAGCAGCTTAGCAGGCAATCAGCCCCAGCATTTT	CASSLAGNQPQHF
-	TRBV18	TRBD1	TRBJ2-4	TGTGCCAGCTCACCAGGGACAGGCTCGCACATTCAGTACTTC	CASSPGTGSHIQYF
-	TRBV3-1/TRBV3-2	TRBD2	TRBJ2-7	TGTGCCAGCAGCTTTCTTGTAGCGGGAGGGCCTTCAGGTCCTAGGGGCGAGCAGTACTTC	CASSFLVAGGPSGPRGEQYF
-	TRBV11-3	-	TRBJ2-7	TGTGCCAGCAGCTTGGGCAGACAGTACGAGCAGTACTTC	CASSLGRQYEQYF
-	TRBV27	TRBD1	TRBJ1-5	TGTGCCAGCAGTCCGACGGACAGGGGAGTCGGTCAGCCCCAGCATTTT	CASSPTDRGVGQPQHF
-	TRBV7-9	TRBD2	TRBJ2-3	TGTGCCAGCAGCTTACCGCCTAGACTAGCGGGATTAAAACATACGCAGTATTTT	CASSLPPRLAGLKHTQYF
-	TRBV10-3	-	TRBJ1-3	TGTGCCATCAGTGTGGTTCAGGGATCAGGAAACACCATATATTTT	CAISVVQGSGNTIYF
-	TRBV7-9	-	TRBJ2-5	TGTGCCAGCAGCTTTTCGTGGGACAAAGAGACCCAGTACTTC	CASSFSWDKETQYF
few	TRBV6-6	TRBD1	TRBJ1-1	TGTGCCAGCAGTTCACTACAGGGGGCAGTCACTGAAGCTTTCTTT	CASSSLQGAVTEAFF
-	TRBV4-1	-	TRBJ1-4	TGCGCCAGCAGCCAACCAGGGAGGGCTAATGAAAAACTGTTTTTT	CASSQPGRANEKLFF
-	TRBV18	-	TRBJ2-5	TGTGCCAGCTCACCTGCCAGACAAGAGACCCAGTACTTC	CASSPARQETQYF
-	TRBV5-4	TRBD2	TRBJ2-1	TGTGCCAGCAGCTTGGTTCCGGGAGGGCCCGGCAATGAGCAGTTCTTC	CASSLVPGGPGNEQFF
-	TRBV6-4	TRBD1	TRBJ1-6	TGTGCCAGCAGGGCCGGGACAGGGGTCTCAATGAGCTCCTATAATTCACCCCTCCACTTT	CASRAGTGVSMSSYNSPLHF
-	TRBV6-2/TRBV6-3	TRBD1	TRBJ1-5	TGTGCCAGCAGCCTTAAGGCCAGGGGGGCATATCAGAGCAATCAGCCCCAGCATTTT	CASSLKARGAYQSNQPQHF
-	TRBV6-2/TRBV6-3	-	TRBJ2-1	TGTGCCAGCAGCTCCGGATCACTAGCAGATAACAATGAGCAGTTCTTC	CASSSGSLADNNEQFF
-	TRBV6-5	-	TRBJ2-7	TGTGCCAGCAGTTACCAAGACAGGGTAGGGACTGAGCAGTACTTC	CASSYQDRVGTEQYF
-	TRBV28	TRBD1	TRBJ1-1	TGTGCCAGCGGGGACAGGACCATGAACACTGAAGCTTTCTTT	CASGDRTMNTEAFF
-	TRBV2	-	TRBJ2-7	TGTGCCAGCGACTCTGACTCCTACGAGCAGTACTTC	CASDSDSYEQYF
-	TRBV5-1	-	TRBJ2-5	TGCGCCAGCAGCCTGCGAGCCCCCCCCCGGGAGACCCAGTACTTC	CASSLRAPPRETQYF
-	TRBV10-3	TRBD1	TRBJ2-3	TGTGCCACCGCCGGGACAGGGGGCGGAGATACGCAGTATTTT	CATAGTGGGDTQYF
-	TRBV10-3	TRBD2	TRBJ2-3	TGTGCCATCAGTGAGTCGATCCAAGCGGGAGCCCCAGATACGCAGTATTTT	CAISESIQAGAPDTQYF
-	TRBV6-5	-	TRBJ1-1	TGTGCCAGCAACGTCGGGGTTAACACTGAAGCTTTCTTT	CASNVGVNTEAFF
-	TRBV10-3	TRBD1	TRBJ2-7	TGTGCCGGCCGGGACAGGGGTCACGAGCAGTACTTC	CAGRDRGHEQYF
-	TRBV7-3	-	TRBJ2-2	TGTGCCAGCAGCTTTTCGGCGGGTGGTACCGGGGAGCTGTTTTTT	CASSFSAGGTGELFF
-	TRBV5-4	TRBD1	TRBJ2-3	TGTGCCAGCAGCTTGGACAGGGGGCAAACAGATACGCAGTATTTT	CASSLDRGQTDTQYF
few	TRBV2	-	TRBJ1-5	TGTGCCAGCAGCCAAACAGGGATGGGTAGGCAGCCCCAGCATTTT	CASSQTGMGRQPQHF
few	TRBV29-1	-	TRBJ2-1	TGCAGCGTTGACAACTACAATGAGCAGTTCTTC	CSVDNYNEQFF
medium-sized	TRBV28	-	TRBJ1-2	TGTGCCAGCAGAGGGGTTCCTAACTATGGCTACACCTTC	CASRGVPNYGYTF
-	TRBV7-2	-	TRBJ2-3	TGTGCCAGCAGCTTAGGAAGGGGGGATACGCAGTATTTT	CASSLGRGDTQYF
-	TRBV28	TRBD1	TRBJ1-1	TGTGCCAGCAGAACAGGGGGCATGGGCACTGAAGCTTTCTTT	CASRTGGMGTEAFF
-	TRBV9	TRBD1	TRBJ1-6	TGTGCCAGCAGCGCTAGGGACAGGGCTGATTCACCCCTCCACTTT	CASSARDRADSPLHF
once	TRBV11-3	-	TRBJ2-1	TGTGCCAGCAGCTTCCACCACGGGTCGGTTAGCAATGAGCAGTTCTTC	CASSFHHGSVSNEQFF
few	TRBV9	TRBD2	TRBJ2-2	TGTGCCAGCAGCCCCAGAACCCTAGCGGGAGCAACCGGGGAGCTGTTTTTT	CASSPRTLAGATGELFF
-	TRBV28	-	TRBJ1-4	TGTGCCAGCACCCCGGGTCGGGGGACCTTTAATGAAAAACTGTTTTTT	CASTPGRGTFNEKLFF
-	TRBV4-2	TRBD2	TRBJ2-2	TGTGCCAGCAGCCAAGGGACTAGCTTTGGGGAGCTGTTTTTT	CASSQGTSFGELFF
once	TRBV28	-	TRBJ1-1	TGTGCCAGCAGTTATTATCGGACCGGCGGGCGGAACACTGAAGCTTTCTTT	CASSYYRTGGRNTEAFF
-	TRBV19	-	TRBJ1-1	TGTGCCAGTAGTATTGGTACGGTGAACACTGAAGCTTTCTTT	CASSIGTVNTEAFF
-	TRBV20-1	-	TRBJ1-5	TGCATCCGGGGAGGACAGCCCCAGCATTTT	CIRGGQPQHF
-	TRBV7-2	TRBD2	TRBJ2-1	TGTGCCAGCAGCTTAGCTGGAGGCGGGAGTGGTTACAATGAGCAGTTCTTC	CASSLAGGGSGYNEQFF